Listed below are T cell receptor beta chains from one sample, sequenced in a study of blood T cell repertoires in COVID-19. The protocol was immunoSEQ multiplex PCR, while the TCRdb copy is restricted to in-frame clones and leaves out a portion. The sample comprises about 67,000 clones, roughly 73% of which are singletons, and 5.5% to 7% rests with the top ten. The sample comprised peripheral blood. The receptors stem from a woman in her sixties with acute or convalescent COVID-19. Each CDR3 is given with its conserved first and last residue. A D gene is named only where the DNA matches it firmly. Clone size is shown for a subset of rows, as once, few, many or a class of expanded clone.

CDR3 protein	CDR3 DNA	CDR3 length	J gene	D gene	V gene	clone size
CASSYPGGKNTEAFF	TGTGCCAGCAGTTATCCCGGGGGGAAGAACACTGAAGCTTTCTTT	15	TRBJ1-1	.	TRBV25-1	.
CATSLRTGLFFNEKLFF	TGTGCCACCAGCCTCCGGACAGGGCTTTTCTTTAATGAAAAACTGTTTTTT	17	TRBJ1-4	TRBD1	TRBV15	.
CASSARDNRHTF	TGTGCCAGCAGCGCCCGGGACAATCGGCACACCTTC	12	TRBJ1-2	.	TRBV7-9	.
CASSLVWDREEVEAFF	TGTGCCAGCAGCTTAGTATGGGACAGGGAGGAAGTGGAGGCTTTCTTT	16	TRBJ1-1	TRBD1	TRBV7-9	.
CASSVRDGREQYF	TGTGCCAGCAGCGTCCGGGACGGGAGGGAGCAGTACTTC	13	TRBJ2-7	TRBD2	TRBV6-5	.
CASSIDSPLYGYTF	TGTGCCAGTAGTATCGACAGTCCTCTCTATGGCTACACCTTC	14	TRBJ1-2	.	TRBV19	.
CASSQDRTGGSYEQYF	TGCGCCAGCAGCCAAGATAGAACAGGGGGCTCCTACGAGCAGTACTTC	16	TRBJ2-7	TRBD1	TRBV4-3	.
CASSPPEEMVETEAFF	TGTGCCAGCAGCCCCCCCGAGGAAATGGTGGAAACTGAAGCTTTCTTT	16	TRBJ1-1	.	TRBV5-6	few
CASSPQQGSNYGYTF	TGTGCCAGCTCACCACAACAGGGATCTAACTATGGCTACACCTTC	15	TRBJ1-2	.	TRBV18	.
CSAEEVNEQFF	TGCAGTGCCGAGGAGGTCAATGAGCAGTTCTTC	11	TRBJ2-1	.	TRBV20-1	.
CASSLDRAGANVLTF	TGTGCCAGTAGTTTAGACAGGGCTGGGGCCAACGTCCTGACTTTC	15	TRBJ2-6	TRBD1	TRBV19	.
CASRPLAPNTEAFF	TGTGCCAGCAGGCCCTTAGCCCCGAACACTGAAGCTTTCTTT	14	TRBJ1-1	.	TRBV6-5	.
CASSKGQYSNQPQHF	TGTGCCAGCAGTAAGGGACAGTATAGCAATCAGCCCCAGCATTTT	15	TRBJ1-5	TRBD1	TRBV6-2/TRBV6-3	few
CASSVVGDTGTGAFF	TGTGCCAGCAGCGTAGTGGGGGATACTGGGACTGGAGCTTTCTTT	15	TRBJ1-1	.	TRBV9	few
CASSFYPSDRELQKLFF	TGTGCCAGCAGCTTCTATCCGTCGGACAGGGAGTTGCAAAAACTGTTTTTT	17	TRBJ1-4	TRBD1	TRBV13	.
CASSRDSPTGELFF	TGTGCCAGCAGCCGGGACAGCCCCACCGGGGAGCTGTTTTTT	14	TRBJ2-2	TRBD1	TRBV6-5	few
CASSPRIGSYNSPLHF	TGTGCCAGCAGCCCTCGCATCGGCTCCTATAATTCACCCCTCCACTTT	16	TRBJ1-6	.	TRBV5-5	.
CASSGGQGPNSGNTIYF	TGTGCCAGCTCAGGGGGACAGGGCCCGAACTCTGGAAACACCATATATTTT	17	TRBJ1-3	TRBD1	TRBV18	.
CASSLSGANTGELFF	TGTGCCAGCAGTCTGTCGGGAGCGAACACCGGGGAGCTGTTTTTT	15	TRBJ2-2	.	TRBV7-6	.
CASRIGSFSGGYTF	TGTGCCAGCAGAATAGGGTCTTTTTCGGGGGGCTACACCTTC	14	TRBJ1-2	.	TRBV28	many
CASSLFSGGPKETQYF	TGTGCCAGCAGCTTGTTCTCAGGGGGGCCTAAAGAGACCCAGTACTTC	16	TRBJ2-5	.	TRBV5-8	.
CASSPLAGGLSYEQYF	TGTGCCAGCAGTCCGCTAGCGGGGGGTCTCTCCTACGAGCAGTACTTC	16	TRBJ2-7	TRBD2	TRBV27	.
CASSESSGNEQFF	TGTGCCAGCAGTGAATCTAGCGGCAATGAGCAGTTCTTC	13	TRBJ2-1	TRBD2	TRBV6-4	.
CASSFRTGNYGYTF	TGTGCCAGCAGCTTCCGGACAGGGAACTATGGCTACACCTTC	14	TRBJ1-2	TRBD1	TRBV7-2	.
CAISGRSGGTYNEQFF	TGTGCCATCAGTGGCCGGAGCGGGGGCACGTACAATGAGCAGTTCTTC	16	TRBJ2-1	TRBD2	TRBV10-3	.
CAISEPYQGQAFRPITNTGELFF	TGTGCCATCAGTGAGCCTTACCAGGGACAGGCGTTCCGACCCATTACGAACACCGGGGAGCTGTTTTTT	23	TRBJ2-2	TRBD1	TRBV10-3	.
CASSYLRTSGGAVTDTQYF	TGTGCCAGCAGTTACCTCCGGACTAGCGGGGGGGCCGTCACAGATACGCAGTATTTT	19	TRBJ2-3	TRBD2	TRBV6-2/TRBV6-3	.
CASSFFGGNQPQHF	TGTGCCAGCAGCTTCTTTGGCGGTAATCAGCCCCAGCATTTT	14	TRBJ1-5	.	TRBV7-2	.
CASSELDFKTGPYEQYF	TGTGCCAGCAGTGAACTCGACTTTAAGACAGGCCCCTACGAGCAGTACTTC	17	TRBJ2-7	.	TRBV6-1	.
CASSQQGEGGMNTEAFF	TGTGCCAGCAGCCAGCAAGGGGAGGGGGGGATGAACACTGAAGCTTTCTTT	17	TRBJ1-1	.	TRBV28	.
CATSRDGGNQPQHF	TGTGCCACCAGTCGTGATGGAGGCAATCAGCCCCAGCATTTT	14	TRBJ1-5	.	TRBV6-4	.
CASSGEGLAGDRQYF	TGCGCCAGCAGCGGGGAAGGACTAGCGGGGGACCGGCAGTACTTC	15	TRBJ2-7	TRBD2	TRBV5-1	once
CASSLTQGIYGYTF	TGTGCCAGCAGCTTAACCCAGGGGATCTATGGCTACACCTTC	14	TRBJ1-2	.	TRBV7-3	.
CSAAVQNWWQFADTQYF	TGCAGCGCGGCCGTCCAAAATTGGTGGCAGTTCGCAGATACGCAGTATTTT	17	TRBJ2-3	.	TRBV29-1	few
CAISDEETNEKLFF	TGTGCCATCAGTGACGAGGAGACTAATGAAAAACTGTTTTTT	14	TRBJ1-4	.	TRBV10-3	.
CASSARGTSDTQYF	TGTGCCAGCAGCGCGCGGGGGACCTCTGATACGCAGTATTTT	14	TRBJ2-3	TRBD2	TRBV13	once
CSASGGQGAEQFF	TGCAGTGCTAGTGGGGGACAGGGGGCTGAGCAGTTCTTC	13	TRBJ2-1	TRBD1	TRBV20-1	.
CASSTSGGAGDTQYF	TGTGCCAGCAGTACTAGCGGGGGGGCTGGAGATACGCAGTATTTT	15	TRBJ2-3	TRBD2	TRBV28	.
CASSLAGLRDEQYF	TGTGCCAGCAGTTTGGCAGGGCTCCGAGACGAGCAGTACTTC	14	TRBJ2-7	.	TRBV6-2/TRBV6-3	.
CASSQLGLAGGSEQFF	TGCGCCAGCAGCCAGCTTGGACTAGCGGGGGGTAGTGAGCAGTTCTTC	16	TRBJ2-1	TRBD2	TRBV4-1	.
CASSLASAPGELFF	TGTGCCAGCAGCTTGGCCAGCGCCCCCGGGGAGCTGTTTTTT	14	TRBJ2-2	.	TRBV5-4	.
CASSSVSGGYGYTF	TGTGCCAGCAGTTCGGTGTCAGGAGGTTATGGCTACACCTTC	14	TRBJ1-2	.	TRBV28	.
CASFRDRANTGELFF	TGCGCCAGCTTTAGGGACAGGGCTAACACCGGGGAGCTGTTTTTT	15	TRBJ2-2	TRBD1	TRBV5-1	.
CASSPQGEGTTNSPLHF	TGTGCCAGCTCACCACAGGGTGAGGGCACAACAAATTCACCCCTCCACTTT	17	TRBJ1-6	.	TRBV18	.
CASSYDREQETQYF	TGTGCCAGCAGCTACGACAGGGAACAAGAGACCCAGTACTTC	14	TRBJ2-5	TRBD1	TRBV7-9	many
CASSRGPTGGNTIYF	TGTGCCAGCAGTCGGGGACCGACAGGCGGAAACACCATATATTTT	15	TRBJ1-3	.	TRBV6-5	.
CASSAGQGQPQHF	TGTGCCAGCAGCGCGGGACAGGGTCAGCCCCAGCATTTT	13	TRBJ1-5	TRBD1	TRBV5-8	.
CASSSFGHPPQHF	TGTGCCAGTAGTTCCTTTGGGCACCCGCCCCAGCATTTT	13	TRBJ1-5	.	TRBV19	few
CASSLNLGNQPQHF	TGTGCCAGCAGTCTGAACCTAGGCAATCAGCCCCAGCATTTT	14	TRBJ1-5	.	TRBV27	.
CASSLGGRRNTEAFF	TGTGCCAGCAGCTTGGGGGGGCGTCGGAACACTGAAGCTTTCTTT	15	TRBJ1-1	.	TRBV5-4	.
CASSVSGVALNTEAFF	TGTGCCAGCAGCGTATCCGGGGTGGCGTTGAACACTGAAGCTTTCTTT	16	TRBJ1-1	.	TRBV9	many
CASSQASGGRQETQYF	TGTGCCAGCAGCCAAGCTAGCGGGGGACGACAAGAGACCCAGTACTTC	16	TRBJ2-5	TRBD2	TRBV3-1/TRBV3-2	.
CASSLLGQSNSPLHF	TGCGCCAGCAGCTTATTAGGACAAAGTAATTCACCCCTCCACTTT	15	TRBJ1-6	.	TRBV5-1	once
CASSPRTGGSGYTF	TGCGCCAGCAGCCCGAGGACAGGGGGTAGCGGCTACACCTTC	14	TRBJ1-2	TRBD1	TRBV4-3	.
CASSPGGVDTEAFF	TGTGCCAGCAGCCCGGGGGGAGTAGACACTGAAGCTTTCTTT	14	TRBJ1-1	.	TRBV5-4	.